This T cell receptor (beta chain) was captured in a study of cytomegalovirus exposure and HLA in healthy donors. Germline V gives CDR1 SGHRS, CDR2 YFSETQ. CDR3 length: 15 amino acids. Trimming took 6 bases from V and 0 from J, leaving 14 bases between them. This clone was observed a few times. Amplification used 60 Vbeta primers and 13 Jbeta primers. Using immunoSEQ multiplex PCR, the repertoire was profiled, and TCRdb retains in-frame clones only, with some absent. The sample holds about 160,000 clones, roughly 80% seen once. The receptor comes from a man aged 25 to 45 in good health and CMV-seropositive. The genes are TRBV5-1 and TRBJ2-3; a possible D gene is TRBD1 (6 bases). The sequenced sample was PBMCs. CDR3 loop: CASTMDSSSTDTQYF. The CDR3 coding sequence is TGCGCCAGCACCATGGACAGCTCAAGCACAGATACGCAGTATTTT.